These 9 T cell receptor beta chains share one sample of origin, sequenced in a study of T cells expressing NK-cell markers. Each CDR3 protein gets one entry in TCRdb, which reprocessed the 5' RACE reads and gives no DNA. The sample data list about 110,000 distinct CDR3 sequences. Input material: blood T cells: a sorted CD56 or NKG2C T cell subset, CD4+ or CD8+ T cells, or bulk PBMC T cells (not recorded which). Receptor source: a woman aged 18 to 75 in good health.

The chain is built from TRBV27 and TRBJ1-6. The CDR3 has 15 amino acids. The V gene's germline CDR1 is MNHEY and CDR2 SMNVEV (reference sequence). CDR3: CASRPPDSYNSPLHF.

The rearrangement links TRBV12-3 or TRBV12-4 to TRBJ2-5; TCRdb calls TRBD2, which cannot be checked without DNA. The CDR3 sequence is 14 residues long. The CDR3 is CASRSIGSSETQYF.

The chain couples TRBV20-1 to TRBJ2-1; TCRdb's assignment of TRBD2 cannot be checked, as there is no DNA. Germline assignment: CDR1 DFQATT and CDR2 SNEGSKA (reference sequence). The CDR3 spans 14 residues. The CDR3 here is CSATGTRGSNEQFF.

The chain recombines TRBV4-1 with TRBJ1-1; TCRdb lists TRBD1, though no DNA is available to test this call. This CDR3 region has 15 residues. In germline, CDR1 is MGHRA, CDR2 YSYEKL. CDR3 amino acids: CTSSQPTRGQTEAFF.

The chain employs TRBV5-1 and TRBJ2-1; TCRdb outputs TRBD1, but without DNA this stays unchecked. This CDR3 region has 16 residues. CDR1 SGHRS and CDR2 YFSETQ come from the germline V gene. This CDR3 is CASRGESGSSYNEQFF.

Here the CDR3 reads CASSETSEYNEQFF. The genes are TRBV12-3 or TRBV12-4 and TRBJ2-1; TCRdb returns TRBD2, unconfirmable since there is no DNA. There are 14 residues in the CDR3.

The rearrangement uses TRBV24-1 and TRBJ2-5; TCRdb designates TRBD1, a call that cannot be tested without DNA. The germline V gene encodes CDR1 KGHDR and CDR2 SFDVKD. CDR3 length equals 13 residues. CDR3 region: CATRGGQQETQYF.

The V gene is TRBV30, the J gene TRBJ2-1. This CDR3 comprises 12 residues. The germline V gene has CDR1 GTSNPN and CDR2 SVGIG (reference sequence). The CDR3: CAWSLAVTEQFF.

The rearrangement links TRBV7-6 to TRBJ2-5; TCRdb picks TRBD1, but there is no DNA to check that call. Germline values: CDR1 SGHVS, CDR2 FNYEAQ. CDR3 length: 15 residues. Here the CDR3 reads CASSSHGADEETQYF.